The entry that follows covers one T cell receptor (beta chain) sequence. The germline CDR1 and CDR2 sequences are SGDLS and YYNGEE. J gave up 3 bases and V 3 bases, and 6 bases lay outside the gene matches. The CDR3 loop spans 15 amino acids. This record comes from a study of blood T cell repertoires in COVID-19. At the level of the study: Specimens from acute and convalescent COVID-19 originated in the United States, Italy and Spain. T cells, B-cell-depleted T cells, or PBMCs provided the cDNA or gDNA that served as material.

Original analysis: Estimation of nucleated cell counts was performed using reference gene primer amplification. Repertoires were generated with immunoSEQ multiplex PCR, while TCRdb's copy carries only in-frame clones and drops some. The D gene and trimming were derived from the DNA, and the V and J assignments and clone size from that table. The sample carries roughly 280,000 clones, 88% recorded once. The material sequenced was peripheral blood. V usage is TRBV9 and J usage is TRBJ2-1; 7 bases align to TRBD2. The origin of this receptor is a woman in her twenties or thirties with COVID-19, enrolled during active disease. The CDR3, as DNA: TGTGCCAGCAGCGGCCAACTAGCGAACTACAATGAGCAGTTCTTC. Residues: CASSGQLANYNEQFF. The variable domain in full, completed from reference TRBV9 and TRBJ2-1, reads DSGVTQTPKHLITATGQRVTLRCSPRSGDLSVYWYQQSLDQGLQFLIQYYNGEERAKGNILERFSAQQFPDLHSELNLSSLELGDSALYFCASSGQLANYNEQFFGPGTRLTVL.